This TCR beta chain derives from a study of beta chain features in type 1 diabetes. Expressed TCRB transcripts were sequenced because the entire RNA isolate underwent reverse transcription. The data were produced by immunoSEQ multiplex PCR, yet TCRdb's version contains in-frame clones alone and is incomplete. The sample consists of 900,000 or so clones, roughly 17% of them appearing once. This CDR3 spans 15 amino acids. Trimming at V came to 2 bases and at J to 7 bases, leaving 9 bases not matched to a gene. Germline loops: CDR1 SGHDT, CDR2 YYEEEE. The rearrangement joins TRBV5-6 to TRBJ2-7, with TRBD2 matching over 10 bases. This clonotype was sampled from a woman in her late teens or twenties in good health. Sequenced input: naive CD4+ T cells from blood. CDR3 region: CASSLTTSGLREQYF. CDR3 bases: TGTGCCAGCAGCTTAACGACTAGCGGGTTGAGGGAGCAGTACTTC.